The sequence of this TCR beta chain was determined in a study of early T cells in non-severe SARS-CoV-2 infection. MiXCR, run by TCRdb on the 5' RACE reads, gives a single entry per CDR3 protein. The repertoire includes about 40,000 distinct CDR3 sequences, roughly 5% of them detected once, and 4.8% sits in the top ten. This CDR3 contains 13 residues. Unmatched junction bases numbered 4, after V lost 2 bases and J lost 9 bases. CDR1 and CDR2 from the germline V gene are DFQATT and SNEGSKA (reference sequence). This clonotype has at least ten counts. The V call is TRBV20-1, the J call TRBJ1-6; TRBD1 matches 7 bases. The sequence derives from an adult who was a healthcare worker with PCR-confirmed SARS-CoV-2 infection or an uninfected control (not recorded which). The sample taken for sequencing was whole blood. Here the CDR3 reads CSARRGGGSPLHF. In nucleotides, the CDR3 is TGCAGTGCTAGAAGAGGGGGCGGTTCACCCCTCCACTTT.